A single sample gave rise to the 23 T cell receptor beta chains below, sequenced in a study of radiotherapy plus CTLA-4 blockade in lung cancer. Repertoires were generated with immunoSEQ multiplex PCR, while TCRdb's copy carries only in-frame clones and drops some. The sample lists tens of thousands of clones, 60% to 85% occurring once. Specimen: peripheral blood, collected from a patient treated with radiotherapy plus ipilimumab. The origin of the receptors is a human donor with non-small cell lung cancer who had a partial response to radiotherapy plus ipilimumab. Some clones in this sample may be carry-over from other donors' samples.

A few counts support this clone. The chain recombines TRBV4-3 with TRBJ2-7, with 7 positions matching TRBD1. V was pared by 4 bases and J by 3 bases, with 3 bases of the junction left unmatched. The length of the CDR3 is 13 residues. Germline-derived CDR1 and CDR2 are LGHNA and YSLEER. The CDR3 region has the DNA TGCGCCAGCAGCCGGGGACAGCTCTACGAGCAGTACTTC. Encoded protein: CASSRGQLYEQYF.

The rearrangement joins TRBV30 to TRBJ1-3, with 9 nucleotides matching TRBD1. Trimming at V came to 2 bases and at J to 0 bases, leaving 5 bases not matched to a gene. The CDR3 loop spans 16 amino acids. Looked up from germline, CDR1 is GTSNPN and CDR2 is SVGIG (reference sequence). The CDR3 is CAWSPGQGLSGNTIYF. The CDR3 DNA sequence: TGTGCCTGGAGTCCCGGACAGGGGCTCTCTGGAAACACCATATATTTT.

The chain recombines TRBV19 with TRBJ2-2, with TRBD1 matching 7 bases. V gave up 4 bases and J gave up 7 bases; unmatched junction bases: 12. This CDR3 has 16 amino acids. CDR1 and CDR2 from the germline V gene are LNHDA and SQIVND (reference sequence). CDR3 sequence reads: CASSKEGGVEVGELFF. CDR3 DNA sequence: TGTGCCAGTAGTAAGGAAGGGGGCGTTGAGGTCGGGGAGCTGTTTTTT. Variable domain in full (rest from reference TRBV19 and TRBJ2-2): DGGITQSPKYLFRKEGQNVTLSCEQNLNHDAMYWYRQDPGQGLRLIYYSQIVNDFQKGDIAEGYSVSREKKESFPLTVTSAQKNPTAFYLCASSKEGGVEVGELFFGEGSRLTVL.

This sequence joins TRBV9 and TRBJ2-7; TRBD1 matches at 7 bases. This CDR3 is 14 amino acids long. In germline, CDR1 is SGDLS, CDR2 YYNGEE. Losses at the gene ends were 3 bases for V and 3 bases for J; bases not matched to a gene: 6. CDR3 in DNA: TGTGCCAGCAGCGAGGGGGCAAACCGCTACGAGCAGTACTTC. This translates into CASSEGANRYEQYF.

J is TRBJ2-7 and V is TRBV7-6; D unclear. Germline values: CDR1 SGHVS, CDR2 FNYEAQ. Trimming cost V 5 bases and J 0 bases, with 14 bases left between them. This CDR3 spans 15 amino acids. In nucleotides, the CDR3 is TGTGCCAGCAGCCCGCTATCGGGTCTCTCCTACGAGCAGTACTTC. It codes for CASSPLSGLSYEQYF.

In DNA, the CDR3 is TGTGCCAGCAGTTATGGTTCCGGCTACGAGCAGTACTTC. It codes for CASSYGSGYEQYF. The V call is TRBV6-1, the J call TRBJ2-7; no reliable D call. Germline V gene lookup returns CDR1 MNHNS and CDR2 SASEGT. The V end was cut by 5 bases, the J end by 3 bases, with 11 bases between. The CDR3 contains 13 residues.

V gene TRBV5-1 combines with J gene TRBJ2-1; perhaps TRBD2 as D (5 bases). This CDR3 is built from 13 residues. Germline loops: CDR1 SGHRS, CDR2 YFSETQ. V was shortened by 4 bases and J by 4 bases, with 9 bases between the two germline ends. CDR3 amino acids: CASSPDSYNEQFF. The CDR3 DNA reads as TGCGCCAGCAGCCCGGACTCTTACAATGAGCAGTTCTTC.

The gene calls are TRBV9 and TRBJ2-1; 8 positions match TRBD2. This CDR3 has 14 residues. Trimming took 3 bases from V and 6 from J; bases not matched to a gene: 5. Germline loops: CDR1 SGDLS, CDR2 YYNGEE. The CDR3: CASSALAGSNEQFF. The CDR3, as DNA: TGTGCCAGCAGCGCGCTAGCGGGCAGCAATGAGCAGTTCTTC.

Written as DNA, the CDR3 is TGTGCCAGCAGTGTCGGCCGGGGGGCGCGTCACGGGGAGCTGTTTTTT. Protein product: CASSVGRGARHGELFF. The chain is built from TRBV2 and TRBJ2-2, with D possibly TRBD2 on 7 matching bases. Trimming shortened V by 4 bases and J by 7 bases, and 19 bases separated the two germline ends. Germline V CDR1 and CDR2: SNHLY, FYNNEI. This CDR3 region has 16 residues.

The V call is TRBV28, the J call TRBJ1-5; D is unresolved. V lost 6 bases and J lost 0, with 18 bases in between. CDR3 length: 17 amino acids. The germline CDR1 and CDR2 sequences are MDHEN and SYDVKM. The CDR3 bases are TGTGCCAGCAGGTTAGGGCAGTGGAGGGCTAGCAATCAGCCCCAGCATTTT. Encoded protein: CASRLGQWRASNQPQHF.

The gene calls are TRBV5-1 and TRBJ2-1; 10 bases map to TRBD1. CDR3 size: 16 residues. V trimming: 3 bases; J trimming: 6 bases; junction bases outside the gene matches: 9. Germline assignment: CDR1 SGHRS and CDR2 YFSETQ. Here the CDR3 DNA reads TGCGCCAGCAGCTCCGTGACAGGGGGCGGTATCAATGAGCAGTTCTTC. Encoded protein: CASSSVTGGGINEQFF.

In its sample, this clone was seen a few times. This rearrangement joins TRBV5-6 to TRBJ1-6; the D gene is possibly TRBD1 (6 bases). The CDR3 runs to 17 residues. Germline values: CDR1 SGHDT, CDR2 YYEEEE. The V and J ends lost 1 base and 10 bases respectively, with 21 bases between them. CDR3 DNA: TGTGCCAGCAGCTTGCGCCCTCAGGGGCTTAAGGGATCACCCCTCCACTTT. Protein sequence: CASSLRPQGLKGSPLHF.

The chain recombines TRBV4-3 with TRBJ2-7; no clear D. Trimming left V 0 bases short and J 9 bases short, with 15 bases between. This CDR3 spans 14 amino acids. Germline CDR1 is LGHNA and CDR2 is YSLEER. For the CDR3, the DNA is TGCGCCAGCAGCCAAGATTGGCAGTCCATTCGGCAGTACTTC. It translates to CASSQDWQSIRQYF.

This clone has just one count. J is TRBJ2-7 and V is TRBV5-1; TRBD2 matches at 7 bases. With V trimmed by 0 bases and J by 0 bases, 6 bases remained unmatched. CDR1 and CDR2 from the germline V gene are SGHRS and YFSETQ. This CDR3 has 16 residues. The CDR3 loop reads CASSLAGGKSSYEQYF. DNA for the CDR3: TGCGCCAGCAGCTTGGCCGGGGGGAAAAGCTCCTACGAGCAGTACTTC.

The chain uses TRBV5-5 and TRBJ2-3, with 12 bases identical to TRBD2. The CDR3 consists of 16 residues. The trim removed 0 bases at V and 2 bases at J, leaving 1 base unmatched. The germline gives CDR1 SGHKS, CDR2 YYEKEE (reference sequence). CDR3 loop: CASSLGTSGNTDTQYF. The CDR3 nucleotides read TGTGCCAGCAGCTTGGGGACTAGCGGGAACACAGATACGCAGTATTTT. The entire variable domain, with the rest obtained from reference TRBV5-5 and TRBJ2-3, is as follows: DAGVTQSPTHLIKTRGQQVTLRCSPISGHKSVSWYQQVLGQGPQFIFQYYEKEERGRGNFPDRFSARQFPNYSSELNVNALLLGDSALYLCASSLGTSGNTDTQYFGPGTRLTVL.

This chain joins TRBV9 and TRBJ2-2; 9 nucleotides line up with TRBD1. V lost 3 bases to trimming and J lost 5 bases; unmatched junction nucleotides: 8. The CDR3 sequence is 16 residues long. Germline lookup yields CDR1 SGDLS and CDR2 YYNGEE. CDR3: CASSGRTGTGTGELFF. The CDR3 bases are TGTGCCAGCAGCGGGAGAACCGGGACAGGGACCGGGGAGCTGTTTTTT.

The chain carries TRBV2 and TRBJ2-7, with 8 positions matching TRBD2. This CDR3 has 13 residues. Per the germline V gene, CDR1 is SNHLY and CDR2 is FYNNEI. V lost 6 bases and J lost 2; bases outside the gene matches: 3. Written as DNA, the CDR3 is TGTGCCAGCAGACCGGGACTAGCCTACGAGCAGTACTTC. Amino acid sequence: CASRPGLAYEQYF. Complete variable domain (other parts from reference TRBV2 and TRBJ2-7): EPEVTQTPSHQVTQMGQEVILRCVPISNHLYFYWYRQILGQKVEFLVSFYNNEISEKSEIFDDQFSVERPDGSNFTLKIRSTKLEDSAMYFCASRPGLAYEQYFGPGTRLTVT.

The chain joins TRBV9 to TRBJ2-7; a weak D match, TRBD1 (5 bases). The V and J ends lost 9 bases and 4 bases respectively, with 8 bases between them. Germline-derived CDR1 and CDR2 are SGDLS and YYNGEE. CDR3 size: 10 residues. The CDR3 bases are TGTGCCATCAAGGGGTACGAGCAGTACTTC. Protein: CAIKGYEQYF.

J is TRBJ1-3 and V is TRBV7-6; D is ambiguous. Germline V gene lookup returns CDR1 SGHVS and CDR2 FNYEAQ. Trimming shortened V by 4 bases and J by 1 base, and 23 bases separated the two germline ends. The CDR3 contains 19 residues. The DNA of the CDR3 is TGTGCCAGCAGCTCACTCTCCTGGGGAGCCCCATTATCTGGAAACACCATATATTTT. Its translation: CASSSLSWGAPLSGNTIYF.

The gene calls are TRBV7-2 and TRBJ2-7, with D possibly being TRBD2 (5 bases). This CDR3 is 14 amino acids long. Germline V CDR1 and CDR2: SGHTA, FQGNSA. With 4 bases removed from V and 5 bases from J, the gap between germline ends came to 15 bases. CDR3: CASSWAGGMNEQYF. CDR3 coding DNA: TGTGCCAGCAGCTGGGCGGGCGGTATGAACGAGCAGTACTTC.

The chain employs TRBV27 and TRBJ2-3, with 8 bases lining up with TRBD2. This CDR3 region has 13 residues. From germline, CDR1 is MNHEY and CDR2 SMNVEV (reference sequence). V was clipped by 4 bases and J by 5 bases; unmatched bases: 2. CDR3: CASSWTSRDTQYF. DNA for the CDR3: TGTGCCAGCAGTTGGACTAGCCGAGATACGCAGTATTTT.

The gene calls are TRBV2 and TRBJ2-7, with 8 bases identical to TRBD2. The junction had 17 bases not matched to a gene; V was cut back by 6 bases and J by 7 bases. The CDR3 spans 16 residues. The germline V gene has CDR1 SNHLY and CDR2 FYNNEI. The CDR3 sequence is CASSPRLAQALKEQYF. The CDR3 DNA is TGTGCCAGCAGCCCTCGACTAGCGCAAGCCCTCAAAGAGCAGTACTTC.

As to this clone: Here the CDR3 omits its conserved ending phenylalanine or tryptophan, so a read error is the likely source. The chain has TRBV5-8 and TRBJ1-5; 7 bases map to TRBD1. V was clipped by 2 bases and J by 9 bases; unmatched bases: 8. CDR3 length equals 14 residues. The germline gives CDR1 SGHTS, CDR2 YDEGEE. The CDR3 reads CASSLRTGVGPQHL. In nucleotides, the CDR3 is TGTGCCAGCAGCTTAAGGACAGGCGTGGGGCCCCAGCATCTT.